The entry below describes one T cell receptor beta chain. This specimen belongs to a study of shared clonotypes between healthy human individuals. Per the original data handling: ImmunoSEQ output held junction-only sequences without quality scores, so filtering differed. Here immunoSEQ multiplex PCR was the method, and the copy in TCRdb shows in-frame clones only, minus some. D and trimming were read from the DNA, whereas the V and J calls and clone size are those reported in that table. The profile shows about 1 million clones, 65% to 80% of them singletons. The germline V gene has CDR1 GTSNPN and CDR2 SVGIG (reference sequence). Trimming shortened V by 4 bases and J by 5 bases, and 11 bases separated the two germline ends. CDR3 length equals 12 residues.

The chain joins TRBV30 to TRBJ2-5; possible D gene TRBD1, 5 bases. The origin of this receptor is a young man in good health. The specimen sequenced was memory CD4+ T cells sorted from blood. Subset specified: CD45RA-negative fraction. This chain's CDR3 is CAWKGNEETQYF. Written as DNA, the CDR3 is TGTGCCTGGAAGGGGAATGAGGAGACCCAGTACTTC.